The 26 T cell receptor beta chains below were found in one sample sequenced in a study of cytomegalovirus exposure and HLA in healthy donors. Method: immunoSEQ multiplex PCR; TCRdb's copy keeps in-frame clones and lacks some. The sample includes about 150,000 clones, 85% to 90% of them seen just once. The sequenced sample was PBMCs. The source of these receptors is a young woman in good health and CMV-seropositive.

The CDR3 is CASSLGTGDYGYTF. The CDR3 nucleotides are TGTGCCAGCAGCTTAGGCACAGGGGACTATGGCTACACCTTC. The chain has TRBV7-9 and TRBJ1-2; 7 bases map to TRBD1. This CDR3 region has 14 residues. The V gene's germline CDR1 is SEHNR and CDR2 FQNEAQ (reference sequence). V shed 1 base, J shed 3 bases, and the junction held 2 bases outside the gene matches.

For this clone: The sample contains more than one DNA sequence encoding this CDR3. J is TRBJ2-7 and V is TRBV11-2; TRBD1 is a possible D gene (5 bases). The CDR3 has 13 residues. The germline gives CDR1 SGHAT, CDR2 FQNNGV. Trimming pared 1 base from V and 2 bases from J, leaving 6 bases between. The CDR3 is CASSLGQTYEQYF. In nucleotides, the CDR3 is TGTGCCAGCAGCTTAGGACAGACCTACGAGCAGTACTTC.

This chain uses TRBV11-2 with TRBJ2-7; maybe TRBD2 (6 bases). Trimming took 0 bases from V and 0 from J, leaving 24 bases between them. CDR1 and CDR2 (germline): SGHAT, FQNNGV. The CDR3 runs 20 residues. CDR3 sequence reads: CASSLEGRWEERARSYEQYF. CDR3 in DNA: TGTGCCAGCAGCTTAGAGGGGAGGTGGGAGGAGCGGGCCCGCTCCTACGAGCAGTACTTC.

This rearrangement joins TRBV7-9 to TRBJ2-7; possibly TRBD2 for D (6 bases). Germline lookup yields CDR1 SEHNR and CDR2 FQNEAQ (reference sequence). Trimming stripped 4 bases from V and 6 bases from J, with 13 bases between. This CDR3 spans 13 amino acids. CDR3 sequence (DNA): TGTGCCAGCAGCTCTCGACTAGATTCCGAGCAGTACTTC. Encoded protein: CASSSRLDSEQYF.

This clone has ten or more counts. The chain recombines TRBV12-5 with TRBJ1-3, with 7 positions matching TRBD1. V gave up 6 bases and J gave up 7 bases; unmatched junction bases: 12. The CDR3 extends over 15 amino acids. CDR1 LGHNT and CDR2 FRNRAP come from the germline V gene. This CDR3 reads CASGNPGQLANTIYF. In DNA form, the CDR3 reads TGTGCTAGTGGAAACCCGGGACAGCTCGCGAACACCATATATTTT.

The V and J genes are TRBV29-1 and TRBJ2-4; D is ambiguous. Germline V gene lookup returns CDR1 SQVTM and CDR2 ANQGSEA. The CDR3 totals 13 residues. V shed 0 bases and J shed 8 bases, with 11 bases lying between them. CDR3 sequence (DNA): TGCAGCGTTGAAGACGAGGAGTCGGACATTCAGTACTTC. It is translated as CSVEDEESDIQYF.

V usage is TRBV4-3 and J usage is TRBJ1-2; TRBD1 matches 9 bases. The CDR3 has 16 residues. Germline CDR1 and CDR2: LGHNA and YSLEER. J lost 5 bases, V lost 1 base, and 8 bases had no gene match. The CDR3 region is CASSQAGQGRWYGYTF. The CDR3 DNA reads TGCGCCAGCAGCCAAGCGGGACAGGGACGGTGGTATGGCTACACCTTC.

The chain is built from TRBV28 and TRBJ2-1; 11 bases line up with TRBD2. The trim removed 4 bases at V and 6 bases at J, leaving 17 bases unmatched. Germline V gene sequence: CDR1 MDHEN, CDR2 SYDVKM. The CDR3 covers 19 residues. This CDR3 is CASSSVWLPASGRFNEQFF. CDR3 DNA sequence: TGTGCCAGCAGTTCGGTCTGGTTACCGGCTAGCGGGAGGTTCAATGAGCAGTTCTTC.

The chain employs TRBV30 and TRBJ1-1; unclear D gene. The germline CDR1 and CDR2 sequences are GTSNPN and SVGIG (reference sequence). Trimming pared 6 bases from V and 4 bases from J, leaving 9 bases between. The CDR3 extends over 11 amino acids. CDR3: CACTGGTEAFF. CDR3 in DNA: TGTGCCTGCACCGGAGGCACTGAAGCTTTCTTT.

This chain uses TRBV28 with TRBJ2-3; the match to TRBD2 covers 10 bases. Germline assignment: CDR1 MDHEN and CDR2 SYDVKM. This CDR3 has 13 amino acids. The ends lost 1 base at V and 10 bases at J; junction bases unmatched: 2. The CDR3 loop reads CASSLLAGGAQYF. The CDR3 DNA is TGTGCCAGCAGTTTATTAGCGGGAGGAGCGCAGTATTTT.

CDR3 protein: CASSLDGGAREQYF. DNA for the CDR3: TGCGCCAGCAGCTTGGATGGGGGGGCGCGGGAGCAGTACTTC. The rearrangement uses TRBV5-1 and TRBJ2-7; the D gene is possibly TRBD2 (7 bases). Germline CDR1 reads SGHRS; CDR2 reads YFSETQ. Trimming cost V 0 bases and J 7 bases, with 14 bases left between them. The length of the CDR3 is 14 residues.

The chain uses TRBV9 and TRBJ1-2, with a tentative D call TRBD1 (5 bases). V shed 4 bases and J shed 4 bases, with 17 bases lying between them. Germline-derived CDR1 and CDR2 are SGDLS and YYNGEE. The CDR3 consists of 15 residues. CDR3 amino acids: CASSPRQTNFYGYTF. DNA for the CDR3: TGTGCCAGCAGCCCCCGACAGACAAACTTCTATGGCTACACCTTC. The full variable domain, its missing parts supplied by reference TRBV9 and TRBJ1-2, is DSGVTQTPKHLITATGQRVTLRCSPRSGDLSVYWYQQSLDQGLQFLIQYYNGEERAKGNILERFSAQQFPDLHSELNLSSLELGDSALYFCASSPRQTNFYGYTFGSGTRLTVV.

V is TRBV11-2 and J is TRBJ2-7; 9 nucleotides match TRBD2. Looked up from germline, CDR1 is SGHAT and CDR2 is FQNNGV. The V gene end was trimmed by 3 bases and the J gene end by 9 bases; junction bases not matched to a gene: 6. The CDR3 extends over 13 amino acids. The CDR3 region is CASSFSGSAAQYF. The CDR3 DNA reads as TGTGCCAGCAGCTTTAGCGGGAGTGCCGCGCAGTACTTC.

This sequence joins TRBV30 and TRBJ2-7; perhaps TRBD2 as D (6 bases). The CDR3 contains 12 residues. V shed 3 bases and J shed 7 bases, with 13 bases lying between them. Germline-derived CDR1 and CDR2 are GTSNPN and SVGIG (reference sequence). For the CDR3, the DNA is TGTGCCTGGAGCGGGGGTCCTCGGGAGCAGTACTTC. This translates into CAWSGGPREQYF.

The CDR3 loop is CASSVAEQVLGTDTQYF. DNA of the CDR3: TGTGCCAGCAGCGTAGCGGAACAGGTTCTCGGCACAGATACGCAGTATTTT. The chain links TRBV9 to TRBJ2-3, with a weak D call TRBD1 (5 bases). The germline V gene encodes CDR1 SGDLS and CDR2 YYNGEE. The CDR3 has 17 residues. Trimming stripped 0 bases from V and 1 base from J, with 15 bases between.

This clone appeared a single time. This CDR3 reads CASSFVQGGQETQYF. CDR3 DNA: TGTGCCAGCAGCTTCGTACAGGGGGGCCAAGAGACCCAGTACTTC. The chain has TRBV5-6 and TRBJ2-5, with TRBD1 matching over 8 bases. The germline V gene encodes CDR1 SGHDT and CDR2 YYEEEE. The trim removed 2 bases at V and 1 base at J, leaving 4 bases unmatched. There are 15 residues in the CDR3.

The sample holds a few counts of this clone. CDR3 amino acids: CASSLYGGGTNTGELFF. The CDR3 coding sequence is TGTGCCAGCAGCCTTTATGGCGGTGGTACGAACACCGGGGAGCTGTTTTTT. The V gene is TRBV9, the J gene TRBJ2-2, with D uncertain. From germline, CDR1 is SGDLS and CDR2 YYNGEE. The CDR3 covers 17 residues. V was trimmed by 4 bases and J by 0 bases, leaving 16 bases between them.

The V gene is TRBV27, the J gene TRBJ2-1; 13 bases align to TRBD2. The germline gives CDR1 MNHEY, CDR2 SMNVEV (reference sequence). The CDR3 is 17 residues long. Unmatched junction bases numbered 7, after V lost 4 bases and J lost 4 bases. As DNA, the CDR3 is TGTGCCAGCAGTTCCATAAAACTAGCGGGAGGGTACAATGAGCAGTTCTTC. Translated, it gives CASSSIKLAGGYNEQFF.

This chain connects TRBV5-1 to TRBJ2-2; perhaps TRBD1 as D (6 bases). The CDR3 loop spans 14 amino acids. The germline gives CDR1 SGHRS, CDR2 YFSETQ. Trimming removed 4 bases at V and 1 base at J, with 8 bases between. The CDR3 DNA reads as TGCGCCAGCAGCAGGGGACAGAACACCGGGGAGCTGTTTTTT. It specifies CASSRGQNTGELFF. The full variable domain, with the rest looked up from reference TRBV5-1 and TRBJ2-2, is KAGVTQTPRYLIKTRGQQVTLSCSPISGHRSVSWYQQTPGQGLQFLFEYFSETQRNKGNFPGRFSGRQFSNSRSEMNVSTLELGDSALYLCASSRGQNTGELFFGEGSRLTVL.

The chain employs TRBV4-2 and TRBJ2-7, with TRBD2 identical over 8 bases. V shed 0 bases and J 5 bases; nucleotides not matched to a gene: 6. The CDR3 extends over 15 amino acids. Germline CDR1 LGHNA, CDR2 YNFKEQ. The CDR3 DNA reads TGTGCCAGCAGCCAAGATGGGGGACTAGAGGACGAGCAGTACTTC. It encodes CASSQDGGLEDEQYF.

The genes are TRBV11-3 and TRBJ1-2, with 8 bases that match TRBD1. The CDR3 is made up of 15 amino acids. The germline gives CDR1 SGHNT, CDR2 YENEEA. Trimming cost V 3 bases and J 6 bases; bases outside gene matches: 9. CDR3 in DNA: TGTGCCAGCAGCTTCGCCACCCAGGGGGCAGATGGCTACACCTTC. Its translation is CASSFATQGADGYTF.

The V and J genes are TRBV28 and TRBJ2-7, with TRBD2 matching over 9 bases. V shed 5 bases and J 0 bases; nucleotides not matched to a gene: 8. The length of the CDR3 is 16 residues. Germline CDR1 is MDHEN and CDR2 is SYDVKM. This CDR3 is CASSTNKGLASYEQYF. The CDR3 coding sequence is TGTGCCAGCAGTACCAATAAGGGACTAGCCTCCTACGAGCAGTACTTC.

The chain employs TRBV29-1 and TRBJ2-1; TRBD2 aligns across 12 bases. CDR1 and CDR2 (germline): SQVTM, ANQGSEA. V shed 5 bases, J shed 4 bases, and the junction held 12 bases outside the gene matches. The CDR3 sequence is 17 residues long. CDR3 coding DNA: TGCAGCGTTTCCGGGACTAGCGGGCTTGGGTTATACAATGAGCAGTTCTTC. It encodes CSVSGTSGLGLYNEQFF.

This chain links TRBV28 with TRBJ2-5, with 7 bases that match TRBD1. Losses at the gene ends were 3 bases for V and 0 bases for J; bases not matched to a gene: 4. Germline CDR1 is MDHEN and CDR2 is SYDVKM. The CDR3 has 15 residues. CDR3 amino acids: CASSLTGRNQETQYF. The DNA for the CDR3 is TGTGCCAGCAGTTTGACAGGGAGAAACCAAGAGACCCAGTACTTC.

This clone has a count of ten or more. The chain recombines TRBV11-3 with TRBJ1-1; 8 bases map to TRBD1. The junction had 3 bases not matched to a gene; V was cut back by 6 bases and J by 3 bases. Germline V CDR1 and CDR2: SGHNT, YENEEA. This CDR3 spans 13 amino acids. CDR3 residues: CASSTGGYTEAFF. The CDR3 DNA reads as TGTGCCAGCAGTACAGGGGGATACACTGAAGCTTTCTTT. Full variable domain (rest looked up from reference TRBV11-3 and TRBJ1-1): EAGVVQSPRYKIIEKKQPVAFWCNPISGHNTLYWYLQNLGQGPELLIRYENEEAVDDSQLPKDRFSAERLKGVDSTLKIQPAELGDSAVYLCASSTGGYTEAFFGQGTRLTVV.

The chain couples TRBV11-3 to TRBJ2-1, with D possibly matching TRBD2 (5 bases). The CDR3 contains 13 residues. Germline-derived CDR1 and CDR2 are SGHNT and YENEEA. Trimming shortened V by 1 base and J by 7 bases, and 8 bases separated the two germline ends. The CDR3 DNA reads TGTGCCAGCAGCTTAGGTAGAGGGAATGAGCAGTTCTTC. Its translation is CASSLGRGNEQFF.